The 9 T cell receptor beta chains below all came from one sample that was sequenced in a study of T cell repertoires in cytomegalovirus infection. TCRdb re-called the reads through MiXCR, storing one row per CDR3 protein. The sample consists of roughly 600,000 distinct CDR3 sequences, 20% to 25% of them appearing once. The sequencing input was CD8+ T cells from PBMCs. Receptors were obtained from a human donor in good health (CMV status not recorded). Some clones in this sample may be carry-over from other donors' samples.

This clonotype was recorded a few times. The chain joins TRBV29-1 to TRBJ2-3, with 7 nucleotides matching TRBD1. Looked up from germline, CDR1 is SQVTM and CDR2 is ANQGSEA. J lost 5 bases, V lost 2 bases, and 13 bases had no gene match. CDR3 length: 16 amino acids. The CDR3 coding sequence is TGCAGCGTTGAATTTTGGGACAGCTCCTCCGGAGATACGCAGTATTTT. This encodes CSVEFWDSSSGDTQYF.

The J gene is TRBJ1-1, the V gene TRBV20-1; D is unclear. The CDR3 is 12 amino acids. The germline V gene has CDR1 DFQATT and CDR2 SNEGSKA (reference sequence). V dropped 3 bases and J dropped 8 bases, with 13 bases sitting between them. The CDR3 protein is CSASNSQTEAFF. The CDR3, as DNA: TGCAGTGCTAGTAATTCGCAGACGGAAGCTTTCTTT.

V and J are TRBV29-1 and TRBJ2-3; D may be TRBD1 (5 bases). Trimming removed 4 bases at V and 1 base at J, with 12 bases between. This CDR3 region has 14 residues. Germline V gives CDR1 SQVTM, CDR2 ANQGSEA. This CDR3 reads CSVARALGTDTQYF. CDR3 DNA: TGCAGCGTTGCCAGGGCGTTAGGCACAGATACGCAGTATTTT.

This chain connects TRBV25-1 to TRBJ1-2; D gene uncertain. The CDR3 contains 13 residues. V was pared by 1 base and J by 0 bases, with 3 bases between. Germline loops: CDR1 MGHDK, CDR2 SYGVNS. The CDR3 DNA reads as TGTGCCAGCAGTGAATCAGCTAACTATGGCTACACCTTC. It encodes CASSESANYGYTF.

This clonotype was counted at least ten times. The chain is built from TRBV12-3 or TRBV12-4 and TRBJ2-1; D assignment may be TRBD1 or TRBD2 (5 bases each). V was shortened by 5 bases and J by 9 bases, with 11 bases between the two germline ends. The CDR3 length is 12 residues. The CDR3 reads CASSTGRFEQFF. For the CDR3, the DNA is TGTGCCAGCAGTACGGGGCGGTTTGAGCAGTTCTTC.

Points on this clonotype: It is likely a read error, because the conserved phenylalanine at the end of the CDR3 is missing. This chain uses TRBV20-1 with TRBJ2-1, with D perhaps assigned TRBD1 or TRBD2 (5 bases each). This CDR3 has 14 residues. The V end was cut by 6 bases, the J end by 5 bases, with 17 bases between. Germline assignment: CDR1 DFQATT and CDR2 SNEGSKA (reference sequence). The CDR3 DNA reads TGCAGTGCACCAGGGCAAAGGGGACACAATGAGCAGTTCTCC. It translates to CSAPGQRGHNEQFS.

The V call is TRBV27, the J call TRBJ1-2, with a possible D match to TRBD1 (5 bases). Germline lookup yields CDR1 MNHEY and CDR2 SMNVEV (reference sequence). CDR3 length: 13 residues. Trimming stripped 7 bases from V and 3 bases from J, with 12 bases between. This CDR3 is CASKEGTDYGYTF. DNA of the CDR3: TGTGCCAGCAAGGAGGGGACCGACTATGGCTACACCTTC.

This clonotype has only a few counts. The V gene is TRBV5-1, the J gene TRBJ2-1; 13 bases are a match to TRBD2. The CDR3 covers 15 residues. J gave up 12 bases and V 4 bases, and 10 bases lay outside the gene matches. Germline loops: CDR1 SGHRS, CDR2 YFSETQ. CDR3 protein: CASSVTSGGAWSQFF. CDR3 DNA sequence: TGCGCCAGCAGCGTAACTAGCGGGGGGGCCTGGTCGCAGTTCTTC.

With regard to this clonotype: This may be a read error: a much more frequent sequence differs by one nucleotide. The chain carries TRBV7-2 and TRBJ2-7; 9 nucleotides line up with TRBD2. Germline V lookup: CDR1 SGHTA, CDR2 FQGNSA. The CDR3 is 14 residues long. The CDR3 loop reads CASSSGLASYEQHF. The CDR3 DNA reads as TGTGCCAGCAGTTCGGGACTAGCATCCTACGAGCAGCACTTC.